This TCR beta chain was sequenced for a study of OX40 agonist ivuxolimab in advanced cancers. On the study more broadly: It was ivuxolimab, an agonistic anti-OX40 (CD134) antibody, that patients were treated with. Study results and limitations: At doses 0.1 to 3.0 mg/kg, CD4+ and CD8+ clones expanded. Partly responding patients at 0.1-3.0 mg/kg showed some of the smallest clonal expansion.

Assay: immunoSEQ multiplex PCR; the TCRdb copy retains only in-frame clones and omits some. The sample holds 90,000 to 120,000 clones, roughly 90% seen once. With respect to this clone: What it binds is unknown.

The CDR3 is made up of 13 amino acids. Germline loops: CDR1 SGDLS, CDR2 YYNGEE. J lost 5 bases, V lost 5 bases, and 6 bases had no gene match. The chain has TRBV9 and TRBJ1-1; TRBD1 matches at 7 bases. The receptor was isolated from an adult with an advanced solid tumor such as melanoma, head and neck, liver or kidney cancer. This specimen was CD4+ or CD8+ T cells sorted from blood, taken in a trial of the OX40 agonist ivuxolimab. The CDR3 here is CASSTGVATEAFF. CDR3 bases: TGTGCCAGCAGTACAGGGGTAGCGACTGAAGCTTTCTTT.